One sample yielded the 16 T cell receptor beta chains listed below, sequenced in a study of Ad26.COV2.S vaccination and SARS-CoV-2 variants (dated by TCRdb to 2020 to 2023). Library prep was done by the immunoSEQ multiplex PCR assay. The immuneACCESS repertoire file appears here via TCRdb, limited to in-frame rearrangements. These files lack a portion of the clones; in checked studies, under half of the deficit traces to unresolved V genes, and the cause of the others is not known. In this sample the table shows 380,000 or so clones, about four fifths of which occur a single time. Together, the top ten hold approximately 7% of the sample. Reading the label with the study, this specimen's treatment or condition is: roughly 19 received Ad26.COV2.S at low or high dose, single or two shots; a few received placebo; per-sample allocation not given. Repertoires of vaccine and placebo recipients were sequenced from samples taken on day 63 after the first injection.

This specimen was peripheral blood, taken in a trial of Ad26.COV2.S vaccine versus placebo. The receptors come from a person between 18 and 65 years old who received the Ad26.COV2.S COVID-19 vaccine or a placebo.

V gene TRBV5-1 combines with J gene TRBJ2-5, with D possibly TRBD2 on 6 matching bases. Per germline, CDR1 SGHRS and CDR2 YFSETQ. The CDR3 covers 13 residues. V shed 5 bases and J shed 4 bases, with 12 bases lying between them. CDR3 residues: CASRETGVETQYF. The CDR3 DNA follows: TGCGCCAGCAGAGAAACGGGAGTAGAGACCCAGTACTTC.

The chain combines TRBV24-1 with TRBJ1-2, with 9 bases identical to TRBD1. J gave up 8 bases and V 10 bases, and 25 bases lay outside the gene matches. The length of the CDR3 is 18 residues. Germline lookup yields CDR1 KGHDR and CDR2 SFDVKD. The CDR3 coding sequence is TGTGCCACGAGCCCGGGACCGGGACAGGGTGCGAGGGTTGGGGGCTACACCTTC. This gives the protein CATSPGPGQGARVGGYTF.

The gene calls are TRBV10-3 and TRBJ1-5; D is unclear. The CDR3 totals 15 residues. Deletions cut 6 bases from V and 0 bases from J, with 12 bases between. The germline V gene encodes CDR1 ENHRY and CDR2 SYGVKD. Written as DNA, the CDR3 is TGTGCCATCAGGGCAGGATCCTCTAGCAATCAGCCCCAGCATTTT. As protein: CAIRAGSSSNQPQHF.

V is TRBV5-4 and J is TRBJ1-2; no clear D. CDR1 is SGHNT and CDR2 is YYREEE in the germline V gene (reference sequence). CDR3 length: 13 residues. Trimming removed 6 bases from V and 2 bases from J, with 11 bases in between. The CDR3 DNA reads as TGTGCCAGCACCGTCCCGGGAAACTATGGCTACACCTTC. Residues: CASTVPGNYGYTF.

The CDR3 nucleotides read TGCGCCAGCAGTCGGGACAAACAAGAGACCCAGTACTTC. As protein: CASSRDKQETQYF. V and J are TRBV23-1 and TRBJ2-5, with TRBD1 as a possible D gene (6 bases). TRBV23-1 is an open reading frame, and its role is uncertain. V lost 4 bases and J lost 2, with 8 bases in between. The length of the CDR3 is 13 residues.

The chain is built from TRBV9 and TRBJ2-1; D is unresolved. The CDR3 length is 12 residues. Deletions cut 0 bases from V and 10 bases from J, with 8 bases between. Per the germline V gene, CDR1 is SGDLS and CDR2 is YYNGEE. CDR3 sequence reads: CASSVAGLEQFF. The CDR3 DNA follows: TGTGCCAGCAGCGTAGCTGGTTTGGAGCAGTTCTTC.

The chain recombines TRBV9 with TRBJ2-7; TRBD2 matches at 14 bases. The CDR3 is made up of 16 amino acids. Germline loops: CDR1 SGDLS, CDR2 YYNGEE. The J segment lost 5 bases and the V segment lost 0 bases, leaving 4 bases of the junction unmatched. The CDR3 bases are TGTGCCAGCAGCGTAGGGACTAGCGGGGGGCGGCACGAGCAGTACTTC. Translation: CASSVGTSGGRHEQYF.

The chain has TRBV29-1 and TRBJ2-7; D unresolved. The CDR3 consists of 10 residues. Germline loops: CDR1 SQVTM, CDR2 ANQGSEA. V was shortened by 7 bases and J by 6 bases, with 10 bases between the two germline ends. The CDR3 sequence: CSAQLLEQYF. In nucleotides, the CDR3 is TGCAGCGCCCAATTACTCGAGCAGTACTTC.

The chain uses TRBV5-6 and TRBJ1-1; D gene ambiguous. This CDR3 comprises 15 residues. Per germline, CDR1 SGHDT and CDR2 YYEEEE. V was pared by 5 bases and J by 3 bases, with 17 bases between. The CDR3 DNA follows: TGTGCCAGCAGTCCCGGCCCCCCTGGGGACACTGAAGCTTTCTTT. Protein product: CASSPGPPGDTEAFF.

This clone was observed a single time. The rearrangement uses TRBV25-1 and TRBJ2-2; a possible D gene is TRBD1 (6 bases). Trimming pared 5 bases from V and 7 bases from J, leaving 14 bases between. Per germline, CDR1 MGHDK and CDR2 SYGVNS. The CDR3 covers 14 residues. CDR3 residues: CASSQQGQVGELFF. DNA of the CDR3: TGTGCCAGCAGTCAACAGGGTCAGGTCGGGGAGCTGTTTTTT.

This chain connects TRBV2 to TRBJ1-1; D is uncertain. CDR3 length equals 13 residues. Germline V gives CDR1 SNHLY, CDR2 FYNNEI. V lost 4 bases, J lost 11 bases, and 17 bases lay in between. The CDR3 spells CASSGESGGKAFF. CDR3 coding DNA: TGTGCCAGCAGTGGGGAGTCGGGTGGGAAGGCTTTCTTT.

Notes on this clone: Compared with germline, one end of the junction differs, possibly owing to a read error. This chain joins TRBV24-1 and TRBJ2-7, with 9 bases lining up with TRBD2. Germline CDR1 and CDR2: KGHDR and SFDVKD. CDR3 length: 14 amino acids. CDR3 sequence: CATIGGRVLYGQYF. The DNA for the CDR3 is TGTGCCACCATCGGCGGGAGGGTCCTCTACGGGCAGTACTTC.

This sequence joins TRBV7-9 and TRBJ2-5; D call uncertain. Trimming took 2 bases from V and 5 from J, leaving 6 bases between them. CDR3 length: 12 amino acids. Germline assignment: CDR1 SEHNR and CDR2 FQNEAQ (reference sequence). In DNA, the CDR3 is TGTGCCAGCAGCTTAAATTTGGAGACCCAGTACTTC. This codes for CASSLNLETQYF. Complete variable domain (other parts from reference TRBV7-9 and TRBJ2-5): DTGVSQNPRHKITKRGQNVTFRCDPISEHNRLYWYRQTLGQGPEFLTYFQNEAQLEKSRLLSDRFSAERPKGSFSTLEIQRTEQGDSAMYLCASSLNLETQYFGPGTRLLVL.

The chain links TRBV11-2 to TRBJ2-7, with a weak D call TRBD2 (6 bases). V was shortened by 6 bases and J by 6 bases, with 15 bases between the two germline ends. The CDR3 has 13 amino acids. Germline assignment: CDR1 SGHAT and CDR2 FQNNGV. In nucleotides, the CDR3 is TGTGCCAGCAGTCAAACGGAGGGACCCGAGCAGTACTTC. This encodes CASSQTEGPEQYF.

As DNA, the CDR3 is TGTGCCAGCAGTTTTTCGAGTCGCGGGACCCAGTACTTC. Protein: CASSFSSRGTQYF. The chain joins TRBV27 to TRBJ2-5; D unclear. Germline CDR1 is MNHEY and CDR2 is SMNVEV (reference sequence). V lost 3 bases, J lost 7 bases, and 12 bases lay in between. The CDR3 length is 13 residues.

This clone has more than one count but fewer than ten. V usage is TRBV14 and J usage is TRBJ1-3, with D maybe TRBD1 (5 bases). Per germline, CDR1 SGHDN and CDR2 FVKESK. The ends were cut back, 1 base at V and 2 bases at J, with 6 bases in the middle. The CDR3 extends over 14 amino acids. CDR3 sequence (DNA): TGTGCCAGCAGCCAAGGACAGACTGGAAACACCATATATTTT. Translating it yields CASSQGQTGNTIYF.